Sequencing of this T cell receptor (beta chain) was carried out in a study of vaccination and CD4 T cells after COVID-19 (dated 2022 in TCRdb). About the investigation overall: The convalescent cohort included six males and four females, with two Hispanic individuals, seven Caucasians, two Asians and one multiracial person. Control cultures used a CEFX viral epitope pool as positive control, an HIV-1 Nef peptide pool as negative control, or no peptide. Post-vaccine blood samples were taken a median of around 70 days after the second vaccine dose, with a range of about 13 to 250 days. Post-COVID blood samples from convalescent patients were collected a median of approximately 93 days after diagnosis, with a range of about 35 to 161 days. Two doses of either the Pfizer-BioNTech BNT162b2 vaccine (n=8) or the Moderna mRNA-1273 vaccine (n=2) were administered to participants. The spike-specific CD4+ TCR repertoire was compared before and after mRNA vaccination in approximately 9 COVID-19 convalescent patients and several infection-naive healthy vaccine recipients. Culture stimuli were overlapping spike peptide pools from SARS-CoV-2 and from the common cold coronaviruses HCoV-NL63, HCoV-OC43 and HCoV-229E. Broader findings and caveats from the paper: In convalescent patients, a median around 86% of post-vaccine SARS-CoV-2-reactive clones were detected only after vaccination, suggesting vaccine-specific priming. Of the vaccine-specific clones in convalescent patients, 304 of 307, or nearly all, reacted only to SARS-CoV-2 spike and did not cross-react with common cold coronaviruses. The study included relatively few convalescent patients and did not analyze early timepoints after natural infection. The median number of SARS-CoV-2-reactive clonotypes rose from 20 to 25 after infection to 38 after vaccination, but the change was not significant.

The method was PCR. TCR sequencing of DNA from cultured CD4+ T cells used the Oncomine TCR Beta short-read assay at the Johns Hopkins FTIC core. The QIAamp micro DNA kit was used to extract genomic DNA from the cultured CD4+ T cells. Oncomine TCR Beta libraries made from cultured CD4+ T cells were pooled using unique dual indexes and sequenced on an Illumina iSeq 100. From the authors' description of their analysis: Non-productive sequences were filtered out, and CDR3s that did not start with C, did not end with F or W, or were shorter than 7 amino acids were discarded. The MANAFEST web application was used to identify antigen-specific clonotypes by comparing peptide-stimulated wells against reference wells and other culture wells. For a clone to be called positive, the clone needed an FDR below 0.05, an odds ratio above 5, and a productive frequency above 0.1% in at least two of three replicate wells. A clonotype counted as cross-reactive if it showed significant expansion both in the SARS-CoV-2 spike wells and in at least one common cold coronavirus spike condition. Using R version 3.6.1, CDR3 homology was evaluated through Levenshtein distances (stringdist) along with unrooted phylogenetic trees (ape). TCRdb reworked the public reads: Q25 trimming with fastp, MiXCR clone assembly, productive beta chains retained. Duplicate CDR3 protein sequences are folded into a single record with the most common DNA and genes. Clone size and V and J calls follow TCRdb, not the original study. The sample yields about 25,000 distinct CDR3 sequences; approximately 67% were counted once. Around 15% of the sample rests with the top ten.

This clonotype showed up just a few times. Its antigen remains undetermined. No base-level quality is on record; no much larger clone is a single base apart. CDR1 and CDR2 are drawn from the germline V gene (reference sequence): DFQATT, SNEGSKA. Here V drops 1 base and J drops 3 bases, and the junction holds 7 bases not matched to any gene. Spanning cysteine to phenylalanine, the CDR3 consists of 15 amino acids. The only DNA kept is the CDR3, 45 bases in frame from the first base. Sample treatment or condition, as interpreted from the label and publication: roughly 10-day PBMC culture with coronavirus spike peptide pools or control peptides (ViraFEST assay). To expand antigen-specific T cells with peptide pools and then pick out the expanded clonotypes through TCR sequencing, the study relied on the ViraFEST assay. Healthy vaccine recipients had no prior SARS-CoV-2 infection, confirmed by negative nucleocapsid antibody tests before and after vaccination. Over 1.5 million PBMCs per well were cultured in IMDM with approximately 5% human AB serum and roughly 9.3 IU/ml IL-2, plus 10 ug/ml peptide pools. On days 3 and 7, half of the culture medium was replaced with fresh IL-2-containing medium. After ten to eleven days of culture, CD4+ T cells were isolated by negative selection using the EasySep CD4+ T cell isolation kit. Ficoll-Paque Plus gradient centrifugation was used to isolate PBMCs from whole blood, and the isolated PBMCs were then either used fresh or cryopreserved at -140C. Culture conditions were generally each tested in triplicate wells.

Sequencing used CD4+ T cells from blood, cultured in vitro, obtained after SARS-CoV-2 vaccination. The sequence was collected from a human donor who received a COVID-19 vaccine. This receptor chain uses TRBV20-1 and TRBJ2-7, with 9 bases in between that match TRBD1. The nucleotide sequence is TGCAGTGCTAGAGGACCGGGACAGGGCCTCTACGAGCAGTACTTC. It translates to CSARGPGQGLYEQYF.